This TCR beta chain was identified during a study of T-cell memory formation after mild COVID-19. A note on this clonotype: Its specificity is unknown.

Study-wide results and caveats: Most CD4+ clones that shrank were in CM and EM, while CD8+ ones turned up in EMRA.

MiXCR was run by TCRdb on the 5' RACE reads, yielding one entry per CDR3 protein. The table has roughly 400,000 distinct CDR3 sequences, more than 15% seen once; the top ten hold 20% to 25%. CDR3 length equals 15 residues. The V end was cut by 4 bases, the J end by 0 bases, with 12 bases between. Input material: PBMCs or a T cell subset sorted from them (not recorded which). This TCR came from a man between 18 and 29 years old who had mild COVID-19 (a few samples of this study predate the infection). Cell type and time point are not known. V gene TRBV12-3 or TRBV12-4 combines with J gene TRBJ1-2; D is unresolved. DNA of the CDR3: TGTGCCAGCAGTTCCGGGAACGGGGCTAACTATGGCTACACCTTC. Its translation: CASSSGNGANYGYTF.